The rows below give T cell receptor beta chains drawn from one sample of a study of T cell responses to AZD1222 COVID-19 vaccine. The assay was immunoSEQ multiplex PCR, and TCRdb's table has in-frame clones only and misses some. This table holds 90,000 to 150,000 clones, more than 75% found once. Source: peripheral blood, taken on day 0 of AZD1222 vaccination. Every receptor here comes from an adult in good health. The CDR3 runs from the conserved cysteine through the conserved F or W. A D gene is named only where the DNA matches it firmly. Clone size is given for some rows only: seen once, a few or many times, or a class if the clone is expanded.

J,size,D,V,length,CDR3,DNA
TRBJ2-7,.,TRBD2,TRBV4-3,15,CASSQIAGGPHEQYF,TGCGCCAGCAGCCAGATAGCGGGAGGTCCCCACGAGCAGTACTTC
TRBJ2-1,.,.,TRBV11-2,13,CASSWSSYNEQFF,TGTGCCAGCAGCTGGAGCTCCTACAATGAGCAGTTCTTC
TRBJ1-2,once,TRBD1,TRBV7-8,15,CASSFTPTGGYGYTF,TGTGCCAGCAGCTTTACCCCTACAGGGGGGTATGGCTACACCTTC
TRBJ1-5,.,TRBD1,TRBV24-1,16,CATSDRDRGGNQPQHF,TGTGCCACCAGTGACCGGGACAGGGGAGGCAATCAGCCCCAGCATTTT
TRBJ2-1,once,TRBD2,TRBV24-1,16,CATSDSWDYPYNEQFF,TGTGCCACCAGTGATTCTTGGGACTACCCCTACAATGAGCAGTTCTTC
TRBJ1-1,.,.,TRBV10-3,14,CAISNEGWVTEAFF,TGTGCCATCAGTAATGAGGGGTGGGTAACTGAAGCTTTCTTT
TRBJ1-5,.,.,TRBV28,16,CASSRPGQGPGRPQHF,TGTGCCAGCAGTCGCCCAGGGCAGGGGCCGGGGAGGCCCCAGCATTTT
TRBJ2-5,medium-sized,.,TRBV5-6,13,CASSSWIEETQYF,TGTGCCAGCAGCAGTTGGATTGAAGAGACCCAGTACTTC
TRBJ1-1,.,TRBD1,TRBV28,17,CASSFPVTGETNTEAFF,TGTGCCAGCAGTTTCCCGGTAACAGGGGAGACGAACACTGAAGCTTTCTTT
TRBJ1-4,.,TRBD1,TRBV9,14,CASSVGQGGEKLFF,TGTGCCAGCAGCGTAGGACAGGGTGGTGAAAAACTGTTTTTT
TRBJ1-1,few,.,TRBV6-2/TRBV6-3,14,CASSDLTDGTEAFF,TGTGCCAGCAGTGACCTGACGGATGGGACTGAAGCTTTCTTT
TRBJ1-5,.,.,TRBV5-3,15,CARSSIRGRRRAQHF,TGTGCCAGAAGCAGTATCCGGGGACGGCGACGGGCCCAGCATTTT
TRBJ1-2,.,TRBD1,TRBV6-2/TRBV6-3,13,CASSTGAYYGYTF,TGTGCCAGCAGTACAGGGGCCTACTATGGCTACACCTTC
TRBJ2-6,.,.,TRBV4-1,18,CASSQDGAGNSGANVLTF,TGCGCCAGCAGCCAAGATGGGGCAGGGAACTCTGGGGCCAACGTCCTGACTTTC
TRBJ1-5,.,TRBD1,TRBV6-5,15,CASHPTGAPSQPQHF,TGTGCCAGCCATCCCACAGGGGCCCCAAGTCAGCCCCAGCATTTT